What follows are 7 T cell receptor beta chains derived from one specimen sequenced in a study of human T cells and chemical hapten exposure. TCRdb reprocessed the RACE reads with MiXCR, giving one entry per CDR3 protein. The sample has some 330,000 distinct CDR3 sequences, around 5.5% seen once; the top ten hold around 8.8%. The sample's time point: pre-sensitization, week 0. The treatment here: therapeutic diphenylcyclopropenone sensitization with weekly scalp DPC. This specimen was whole blood, taken in connection with sensitization to the hapten diphenylcyclopropenone (DPC). The receptors here all came from a woman aged 18-30 years with alopecia areata. Some clones in this sample may be carry-over from other donors' samples.

This clonotype occurred many times. CDR3 DNA sequence: TGTGCCAGCAGTTACTCGGTCAGGCCGGGGGAGCTGTTTTTT. This translates into CASSYSVRPGELFF. The V gene is TRBV6-2 or TRBV6-3, the J gene TRBJ2-2; no clear D. The CDR3 has 14 residues. V was cut by 0 bases and J by 8 bases, with 10 bases left in between. Germline CDR1 reads MNHEY; CDR2 reads SVGEGT.

This sequence joins TRBV7-9 and TRBJ1-1, with D tentatively TRBD1 (5 bases). Germline V CDR1 and CDR2: SEHNR, FQNEAQ (reference sequence). The CDR3 runs 11 residues. DNA for the CDR3: TGTGCTGGGGGAGCTGACACTGAAGCTTTCTTT. Translation gives CAGGADTEAFF.

This clonotype qualifies as medium-sized. This chain connects TRBV5-1 to TRBJ2-5; D is ambiguous. The V and J ends lost 9 bases and 5 bases respectively, with 11 bases between them. Germline CDR1 and CDR2: SGHRS and YFSETQ. The CDR3 has 11 residues. The CDR3 loop is CANPRAETQYF. For the CDR3, the DNA is TGCGCCAACCCAAGGGCCGAGACCCAGTACTTC.

V and J are TRBV7-2 and TRBJ2-1; TRBD2 matches 12 bases. The CDR3 is made up of 17 amino acids. J lost 5 bases, V lost 5 bases, and 10 bases had no gene match. Germline V gene data show CDR1 as SGHTA and CDR2 as FQGNSA. CDR3 sequence (DNA): TGTGCCAGCAGCCCACAGGGACTAGCGGGCGGCCACAATGAGCAGTTCTTC. Translating gives CASSPQGLAGGHNEQFF.

The rearrangement links TRBV20-1 to TRBJ2-3; 9 bases map to TRBD1. Unmatched junction bases numbered 17, after V lost 1 base and J lost 6 bases. CDR1 and CDR2 (germline): DFQATT, SNEGSKA (reference sequence). The CDR3 is made up of 18 amino acids. CDR3 sequence: CSARGSSSETGGYDTQYF. The CDR3 bases are TGCAGTGCTAGAGGGTCTAGCTCCGAGACAGGGGGTTATGATACGCAGTATTTT.

This clonotype showed up just a few times. The chain carries TRBV6-2 or TRBV6-3 and TRBJ2-7; D gene unclear. Germline CDR1 MNHEY, CDR2 SVGEGT. The CDR3 runs 15 residues. V lost 1 base, J lost 1 base, and 11 bases lay in between. DNA of the CDR3: TGTGCCAGCAGTTACTTACAGTTCGGGTCCTACGAGCAGTACTTC. It yields the protein CASSYLQFGSYEQYF.

This chain links TRBV29-1 with TRBJ1-2; a weak D match, TRBD1 (5 bases). The V and J ends lost 1 base and 2 bases respectively, with 14 bases between them. CDR1 is SQVTM and CDR2 is ANQGSEA in the germline V gene. The CDR3 loop spans 15 amino acids. The CDR3 reads CSVEGDWGKNYGYTF. The DNA of the CDR3 is TGCAGCGTTGAAGGAGACTGGGGCAAGAACTATGGCTACACCTTC.